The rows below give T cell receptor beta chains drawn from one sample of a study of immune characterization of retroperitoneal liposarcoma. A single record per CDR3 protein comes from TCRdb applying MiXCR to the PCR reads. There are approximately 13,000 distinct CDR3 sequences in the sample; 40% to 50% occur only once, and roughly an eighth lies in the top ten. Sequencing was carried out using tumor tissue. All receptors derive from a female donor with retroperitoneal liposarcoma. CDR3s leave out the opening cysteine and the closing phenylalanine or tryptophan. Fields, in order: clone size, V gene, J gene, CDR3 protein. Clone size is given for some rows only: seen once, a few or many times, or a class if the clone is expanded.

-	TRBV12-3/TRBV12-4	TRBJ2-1	ASSLELGAEQF
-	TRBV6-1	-	ASSEGTGGPGEQF
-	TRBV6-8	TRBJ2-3	ASSGIGTDSTDTQY
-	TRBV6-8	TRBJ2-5	ASSYGGTQETQY
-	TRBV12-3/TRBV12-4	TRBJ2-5	ARPPRDRNEQY
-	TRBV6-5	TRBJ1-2	ASSYRDNYGYT
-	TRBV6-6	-	ASSYSLGDSSYEQY
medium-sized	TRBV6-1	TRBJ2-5	ASSDPRDRGEETQY
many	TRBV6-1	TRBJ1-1	ASSERGPGANTEAF
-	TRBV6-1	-	ASAGGNEQF
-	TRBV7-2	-	ASSLTGTGVSYEQY
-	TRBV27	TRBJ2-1	ASIGRSPGSSYNEQF
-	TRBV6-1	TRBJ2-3	ASSEGGTGVSDTQY
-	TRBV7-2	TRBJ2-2	ASSSRDLGTGELF
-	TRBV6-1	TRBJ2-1	ASSNPTSGRVNEQF
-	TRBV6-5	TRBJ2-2	ASSPRLAGGNTGELF
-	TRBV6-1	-	ASNLKWQASYEQY
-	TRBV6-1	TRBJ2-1	ASISREQETQF
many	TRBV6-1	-	ASTFDRHSEQY
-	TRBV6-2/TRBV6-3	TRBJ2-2	ASSTHRDTTNTGELF
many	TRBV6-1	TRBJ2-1	ASSVAWTSGSMGDEQF
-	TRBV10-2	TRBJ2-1	ASTYNYNEQF
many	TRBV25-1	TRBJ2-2	ASSEYSAAGELF
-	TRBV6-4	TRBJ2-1	ASSSSGGAGYNEQF
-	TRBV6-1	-	ASSEVVLAGETQY
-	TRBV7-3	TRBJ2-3	ASSLNGADTQY
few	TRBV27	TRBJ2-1	ASSLSGLAREVDNEQF
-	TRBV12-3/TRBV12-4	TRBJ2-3	ASSLSGGWLDTQY